This T cell receptor (beta chain) was retrieved from a study of blood T cell repertoires in COVID-19. Profiled with immunoSEQ multiplex PCR; TCRdb holds only in-frame clones, not every one. In the table there are 200,000 or so clones, about 87% of which are singletons. The J segment lost 7 bases and the V segment lost 3 bases, leaving 6 bases of the junction unmatched. The CDR3 sequence is 15 residues long. In germline, CDR1 is MDHEN, CDR2 SYDVKM. The chain has TRBV28 and TRBJ1-5; TRBD1 matches at 10 bases. Sequenced material: peripheral blood. This clonotype was obtained from a young man with COVID-19, enrolled during active disease. In DNA form, the CDR3 reads TGTGCCAGCAGTTTTGGACAGGGGGATGGACAGCCCCAGCATTTT. This codes for CASSFGQGDGQPQHF.